One and the same sample provided the 32 T cell receptor beta chains below, sequenced in a study of cytomegalovirus exposure and HLA in healthy donors. PCR used 60 Vbeta primers and 13 Jbeta primers. Profiling relied on immunoSEQ multiplex PCR, and the TCRdb table lists in-frame clones only, not all of them. This sample has about 120,000 clones, with about four fifths found just once. What was sequenced was PBMCs. Every receptor here comes from a woman aged 40-49 years in good health and CMV-seronegative.

The chain has TRBV15 and TRBJ2-2, with 11 bases fitting TRBD1. Trimming cost V 3 bases and J 7 bases; bases outside gene matches: 13. The CDR3 runs 18 residues. The germline gives CDR1 LNHNV, CDR2 YYDKDF (reference sequence). In nucleotides, the CDR3 is TGTGCCACCAGCAGGGTGACCTGGACAGGGGGCTTTGTCGGGGAGCTGTTTTTT. Translating it yields CATSRVTWTGGFVGELFF.

The chain carries TRBV29-1 and TRBJ2-7; maybe TRBD1 (6 bases). The germline gives CDR1 SQVTM, CDR2 ANQGSEA. The CDR3 spans 16 residues. Trimming took off 3 bases at V and 0 bases at J, with 18 bases between the two ends. CDR3 protein: CSVEKVGGKSSYEQYF. The CDR3 bases are TGCAGCGTTGAGAAGGTAGGGGGTAAAAGCTCCTACGAGCAGTACTTC.

The chain couples TRBV14 to TRBJ2-7; D possibly corresponds to TRBD1 (5 bases). Germline V gene sequence: CDR1 SGHDN, CDR2 FVKESK. The V end lost 2 bases, the J end lost 1 base, and 12 bases lay between the germline ends. The CDR3 length is 15 residues. This chain's CDR3 is CASSQSQDISYEQYF. The CDR3 nucleotides are TGTGCCAGCAGCCAATCCCAGGACATATCCTACGAGCAGTACTTC.

V usage is TRBV7-9 and J usage is TRBJ1-2, with 11 bases identical to TRBD1. Germline V gene sequence: CDR1 SEHNR, CDR2 FQNEAQ (reference sequence). J gave up 8 bases and V 4 bases, and 3 bases lay outside the gene matches. The CDR3 consists of 13 residues. CDR3 loop: CASSSRDRGGYTF. In DNA, the CDR3 is TGTGCCAGCAGCTCACGGGACAGGGGGGGCTACACCTTC. Using reference TRBV7-9 and TRBJ1-2 for the parts outside the CDR3, the full variable domain is DTGVSQNPRHKITKRGQNVTFRCDPISEHNRLYWYRQTLGQGPEFLTYFQNEAQLEKSRLLSDRFSAERPKGSFSTLEIQRTEQGDSAMYLCASSSRDRGGYTFGSGTRLTVV.

The J gene is TRBJ2-1, the V gene TRBV5-6, with D possibly matching TRBD2 (6 bases). From germline, CDR1 is SGHDT and CDR2 YYEEEE. Trimming left V 3 bases short and J 3 bases short, with 16 bases between. There are 16 residues in the CDR3. This CDR3 is CASSYERGGNYNEQFF. The CDR3 DNA follows: TGTGCCAGCAGCTATGAGCGTGGGGGGAACTACAATGAGCAGTTCTTC.

V usage is TRBV5-6 and J usage is TRBJ2-2; 9 bases line up with TRBD2. Trimming removed 4 bases from V and 4 bases from J; junction bases left unmatched: 8. The CDR3 covers 16 residues. The V gene's germline CDR1 is SGHDT and CDR2 YYEEEE. The CDR3 spells CASSVRSGGFTGELFF. CDR3 DNA: TGTGCCAGCAGCGTGCGGAGCGGGGGGTTCACCGGGGAGCTGTTTTTT.

The gene calls are TRBV19 and TRBJ2-7, with D possibly matching TRBD2 (5 bases). The length of the CDR3 is 13 residues. The germline V gene has CDR1 LNHDA and CDR2 SQIVND (reference sequence). V gave up 6 bases and J gave up 2 bases, with 11 bases separating them. As DNA, the CDR3 is TGTGCCAGTAGCGAAGGGAGAACCTACGAGCAGTACTTC. Amino acids: CASSEGRTYEQYF.

The chain combines TRBV9 with TRBJ1-4; no definite D call. The V gene's germline CDR1 is SGDLS and CDR2 YYNGEE. The CDR3 covers 15 residues. V lost 0 bases to trimming and J lost 12 bases, with 18 bases between them. CDR3 region: CASSVGLGDIEELFF. CDR3 DNA: TGTGCCAGCAGCGTAGGGTTGGGAGACATCGAAGAACTGTTTTTT.

This rearrangement joins TRBV2 to TRBJ2-4; tentative D call: TRBD2 (5 bases). V lost 2 bases and J 0 bases, leaving 17 bases between the germline ends. CDR3 size: 18 residues. Germline V gene lookup returns CDR1 SNHLY and CDR2 FYNNEI. The CDR3 bases are TGTGCCAGCAGTGAAACGGCGGACTCCGCACTAGCCAAAAACATTCAGTACTTC. Translation gives CASSETADSALAKNIQYF.

This clone was observed once. The chain has TRBV27 and TRBJ2-5; a weak D match, TRBD1 (6 bases). The end of the DNA fits TRBJ2-7 better, so the J call may be wrong. CDR3 size: 15 residues. CDR1 is MNHEY, CDR2 SMNVEV, per germline (reference sequence). In nucleotides, the CDR3 is TGTGCCAGCAGTTTAAAGGGGGTCAGGGTCTACGAGCAGTACTTC. Translated: CASSLKGVRVYEQYF.

The rearrangement joins TRBV7-9 to TRBJ1-3; 8 bases align to TRBD1. The CDR3 is 16 amino acids. Germline loops: CDR1 SEHNR, CDR2 FQNEAQ (reference sequence). V was clipped by 5 bases and J by 0 bases; unmatched bases: 6. The CDR3 DNA sequence: TGTGCCAGCAGCCCGGACAGGGCCCTCTCTGGAAACACCATATATTTT. This sequence encodes CASSPDRALSGNTIYF. Based on the CDR3 plus reference TRBV7-9 and TRBJ1-3, the full variable domain is DTGVSQNPRHKITKRGQNVTFRCDPISEHNRLYWYRQTLGQGPEFLTYFQNEAQLEKSRLLSDRFSAERPKGSFSTLEIQRTEQGDSAMYLCASSPDRALSGNTIYFGEGSWLTVV.

This clone was observed a few times. The rearrangement joins TRBV6-5 to TRBJ1-1; D perhaps matches TRBD1 (5 bases). The CDR3 extends over 15 amino acids. Germline-derived CDR1 and CDR2 are MNHEY and SVGAGI. Trimming left V 0 bases short and J 4 bases short, with 12 bases between. CDR3 sequence (DNA): TGTGCCAGCAGTTACTCCAGACAGTGGAGCACTGAAGCTTTCTTT. It codes for CASSYSRQWSTEAFF.

This rearrangement joins TRBV6-9 to TRBJ2-5, with TRBD2 matching over 8 bases. The tail of the sequence fits TRBJ2-7 better, so the J call may be wrong. This CDR3 contains 15 residues. CDR1 and CDR2 from the germline V gene are MNHGY and SVAAGI. The CDR3 DNA reads as TGTGCCAGCAGCCCCGGGGTCGGGAGGGCCGACGAGCAGTACTTC. Its translation is CASSPGVGRADEQYF.

The chain employs TRBV18 and TRBJ1-2; D is unclear. The V gene lost 0 bases and the J gene lost 0 bases, with 8 bases spanning the gap. The CDR3 is made up of 15 amino acids. Germline V gene lookup returns CDR1 KGHSH and CDR2 LQKENI. The CDR3 sequence: CASSPPSASNYGYTF. CDR3 nucleotide sequence: TGTGCCAGCTCACCACCCTCCGCGTCTAACTATGGCTACACCTTC.

This rearrangement joins TRBV10-1 to TRBJ2-7; a possible D gene is TRBD2 (5 bases). This CDR3 has 15 amino acids. Trimming took 5 bases from V and 5 from J, leaving 19 bases between them. CDR1 is WNHNN, CDR2 SYGVQD, per germline (reference sequence). CDR3 nucleotide sequence: TGCGCCAGCAGTCCGGGCGACGGGGTTAGGAACGAGCAGTACTTC. This codes for CASSPGDGVRNEQYF.

This chain links TRBV19 with TRBJ2-6, with 8 positions matching TRBD2. Germline loops: CDR1 LNHDA, CDR2 SQIVND (reference sequence). The CDR3 covers 17 residues. V was pared by 5 bases and J by 4 bases, with 10 bases of the junction left unmatched. The CDR3 DNA sequence: TGTGCCAGTAGTGTCCCCCAGCGGGAGAAAGGGGCCAACGTCCTGACTTTC. Encoded protein: CASSVPQREKGANVLTF.

This sequence joins TRBV6-1 and TRBJ1-2, with TRBD1 matching 8 bases. The J segment lost 5 bases and the V segment lost 6 bases, leaving 5 bases of the junction unmatched. The CDR3 is 13 amino acids. In germline, CDR1 is MNHNS, CDR2 SASEGT. CDR3 loop: CASRPGQVYGYTF. CDR3 nucleotides: TGTGCCAGCAGGCCGGGACAGGTATATGGCTACACCTTC.

The V gene is TRBV5-1, the J gene TRBJ1-1; D ambiguous. This CDR3 has 14 amino acids. Trimming took off 4 bases at V and 0 bases at J, with 10 bases between the two ends. In germline, CDR1 is SGHRS, CDR2 YFSETQ. CDR3 region: CASSHGDMNTEAFF. CDR3 nucleotide sequence: TGCGCCAGCAGCCACGGTGACATGAACACTGAAGCTTTCTTT.

The rearrangement links TRBV2 to TRBJ2-1; no clear D. This CDR3 is 13 amino acids long. V shed 6 bases and J shed 7 bases, with 13 bases lying between them. Germline V gene sequence: CDR1 SNHLY, CDR2 FYNNEI. CDR3 residues: CASRSLAGNEQFF. In DNA form, the CDR3 reads TGTGCCAGCAGGTCCTTAGCCGGGAATGAGCAGTTCTTC.

V usage is TRBV28 and J usage is TRBJ1-1, with D possibly TRBD1 on 5 matching bases. Trimming stripped 2 bases from V and 7 bases from J, with 23 bases between. The CDR3 spans 17 residues. Germline lookup yields CDR1 MDHEN and CDR2 SYDVKM. CDR3 protein: CASSLVALTEYLFEAFF. CDR3 nucleotides: TGTGCCAGCAGTTTAGTAGCCTTGACAGAGTATCTTTTTGAAGCTTTCTTT.

V is TRBV6-1 and J is TRBJ2-7; 11 bases agree with TRBD1. With 3 bases clipped from V and 2 bases from J, the junction kept 6 bases outside the gene matches. CDR3 length equals 16 residues. Germline assignment: CDR1 MNHNS and CDR2 SASEGT. The CDR3 DNA reads as TGTGCCAGCAGTGATTTACCGGGACAGGGGGCCTACGAGCAGTACTTC. It yields the protein CASSDLPGQGAYEQYF.

The rearrangement joins TRBV6-6 to TRBJ1-5; 10 nucleotides align to TRBD1. J gave up 4 bases and V 5 bases, and 5 bases lay outside the gene matches. The CDR3 is 15 amino acids. The germline V gene has CDR1 MNHNY and CDR2 SVGAGI (reference sequence). CDR3 sequence: CASSPGQGFNQPQHF. CDR3 in DNA: TGTGCCAGCAGTCCGGGACAGGGGTTTAATCAGCCCCAGCATTTT.

The chain carries TRBV6-6 and TRBJ2-5; possibly TRBD2 for D (6 bases). The CDR3 totals 16 residues. In germline, CDR1 is MNHNY, CDR2 SVGAGI (reference sequence). Trimming took 6 bases from V and 4 from J, leaving 21 bases between them. The CDR3 protein is CASSSGGESARETQYF. CDR3 in DNA: TGTGCCAGCAGCTCCGGCGGGGAATCAGCCCGAGAGACCCAGTACTTC.

A note on this clone: The junction departs from germline at one end; a sequencing error may be responsible. The chain couples TRBV4-1 to TRBJ1-4; D not certain. The CDR3 length is 18 residues. Germline V gene lookup returns CDR1 MGHRA and CDR2 YSYEKL. Here the CDR3 DNA reads TGCGCCAGCGGCCAAGAATCGGTGGTAGGGAGGACTAATGAAAAACTGTTTTTT. Protein: CASGQESVVGRTNEKLFF.

The V and J genes are TRBV7-8 and TRBJ2-5; D is perhaps TRBD2 (6 bases). Germline CDR1 is SGHVS and CDR2 is FQNEAQ. V lost 5 bases and J 0 bases, leaving 13 bases between the germline ends. This CDR3 has 15 residues. As DNA, the CDR3 is TGTGCCAGCAGCCGCGGGACGCTGGACCAAGAGACCCAGTACTTC. Protein: CASSRGTLDQETQYF.

There are a few counts of this clone. V usage is TRBV27 and J usage is TRBJ2-7; TRBD2 might be the D (5 bases). The CDR3 has 13 residues. Trimming stripped 8 bases from V and 4 bases from J, with 15 bases between. CDR1 and CDR2 from the germline V gene are MNHEY and SMNVEV (reference sequence). The DNA for the CDR3 is TGTGCCAGCCAGACGTCGGAGGATTACGAGCAGTACTTC. Encoded protein: CASQTSEDYEQYF.

The chain combines TRBV11-2 with TRBJ2-1; D possibly corresponds to TRBD1 (5 bases). CDR3 size: 16 residues. The germline V and J ends were trimmed by 0 bases and 0 bases, with 9 bases remaining between them. Per the germline V gene, CDR1 is SGHAT and CDR2 is FQNNGV. The CDR3 DNA reads as TGTGCCAGCAGCTTAGATAAGGGGATCTCCTACAATGAGCAGTTCTTC. Translated, it gives CASSLDKGISYNEQFF.

A remark on this clone: The sample holds other DNA sequences that translate to the same CDR3. The genes are TRBV10-3 and TRBJ1-6; 8 bases are a match to TRBD1. J was trimmed by 7 bases and V by 2 bases; bases with no gene match: 4. Germline CDR1 reads ENHRY; CDR2 reads SYGVKD. The CDR3 sequence is 15 residues long. The CDR3 DNA reads TGTGCCATCAGTGAGGGACAGGGCCTAAATTCACCCCTCCACTTT. Amino acid sequence: CAISEGQGLNSPLHF.

The rearrangement links TRBV21-1 to TRBJ2-5; TRBD2, as called in the table, went unchecked against the DNA. TRBV21-1 is deemed a pseudogene. The CDR3 is made up of 13 amino acids. For the CDR3, the DNA is TGTGCCAGCACTTGCGGTGATCAAGAGACCCAGTACTTC. Translation: CASTCGDQETQYF.

The DNA for the CDR3 is TGTGCCAGCATTAGGACAGAGTATTCACCCCTCCACTTT. It specifies CASIRTEYSPLHF. The chain is built from TRBV6-6 and TRBJ1-6, with D perhaps TRBD1 (6 bases). The CDR3 extends over 13 amino acids. Germline V gene sequence: CDR1 MNHNY, CDR2 SVGAGI (reference sequence). The V end was cut by 7 bases, the J end by 8 bases, with 12 bases between.

The chain is built from TRBV2 and TRBJ2-5; 9 bases match TRBD2. J gave up 2 bases and V 4 bases, and 5 bases lay outside the gene matches. The germline CDR1 and CDR2 sequences are SNHLY and FYNNEI. This CDR3 contains 15 residues. CDR3 in amino acids: CASSGRLAAQETQYF. For the CDR3, the DNA is TGTGCCAGCAGTGGGAGACTAGCGGCTCAAGAGACCCAGTACTTC.

J is TRBJ2-5 and V is TRBV27, with unresolved D. With the DNA end fitting TRBJ2-7 better, the J assignment may be wrong. This CDR3 is built from 11 residues. Germline V gene sequence: CDR1 MNHEY, CDR2 SMNVEV (reference sequence). In DNA form, the CDR3 reads TGTGCCAGCAGTTCCGCCTACGAGCAGTACTTC. Its protein is CASSSAYEQYF.